The sequence of this T cell receptor (beta chain) was determined in a study of OX40 agonist ivuxolimab in advanced cancers. Patients with autoimmune history or systemic immunosuppression were excluded. This clone was recorded once. Its antigen is undetermined. General study findings and limits: On average, a greater number of expanded clones characterised CD8+ T cells relative to CD4+.

The table came from immunoSEQ multiplex PCR; TCRdb's copy has only in-frame clones and leaves some out. The sample includes over 100,000 clones, just over 90% of them seen just once. V was trimmed by 0 bases and J by 2 bases, leaving 10 bases between them. This CDR3 has 15 amino acids. The germline gives CDR1 SGHAT, CDR2 FQNNGV. V is TRBV11-2 and J is TRBJ1-2; D gene ambiguous. This material consisted of CD4+ or CD8+ T cells sorted from blood, taken in a trial of the OX40 agonist ivuxolimab. This TCR was sampled from an adult with an advanced solid tumor such as melanoma, head and neck, liver or kidney cancer. The CDR3 bases are TGTGCCAGCAGCTTAGATCGGCTCACCAACTATGGCTACACCTTC. This translates into CASSLDRLTNYGYTF.